The rows below give T cell receptor beta chains drawn from one sample of a study of PD-L1 blockade in urothelial cancer. Measured with immunoSEQ multiplex PCR; TCRdb has only the in-frame clones, and not every one. The sample gives roughly 45,000 clones, more than 75% of which show up once; less than 15% is in the top ten. The specimen was PBMCs, collected around atezolizumab (anti-PD-L1) treatment. These receptors were collected from a woman aged 60-75 years with urothelial cancer. CDR3s include the opening cysteine and the closing phenylalanine or tryptophan. The D gene is left open where the match is weak. Not all rows give a size; the values are once, few, many and, for expanded clones, a class.

-,-,TRBV5-4,TRBJ1-3,TGTGCCAGCTACTCTGGAAACACCATATATTTT,CASYSGNTIYF
-,few,TRBV4-1,TRBJ2-7,TGCGCCAGCAGCCAAGTAGGTCTTGGACAGAACGAGCAGTACTTC,CASSQVGLGQNEQYF
-,once,TRBV9,TRBJ2-7,TGTGCCAGCAGCGTAGCTTTTGGGGGGTACGAGCAGTACTTC,CASSVAFGGYEQYF
TRBD1,once,TRBV12-5,TRBJ1-1,TGTGCTAGTGGTTTGAGGACAGGGCGGGTTTACACTGAAGCTTTCTTT,CASGLRTGRVYTEAFF
-,-,TRBV19,TRBJ1-1,TGTGCCAGTAGTATAGCCAGTTTGAACACTGAAGCTTTCTTT,CASSIASLNTEAFF
-,-,TRBV5-1,TRBJ2-3,TGCGCCAGCAGCCCAACTTTTGGGGCTAGCACAGATACGCAGTATTTT,CASSPTFGASTDTQYF
TRBD1,-,TRBV6-6,TRBJ1-1,TGTGCCAGCAGTTACTCGAGACAGGGACACACTGAAGCTTTCTTT,CASSYSRQGHTEAFF
TRBD1,-,TRBV5-6,TRBJ1-5,TGTGCCAGCAGCGACAGGACAGGGACCACCCAGCCCCAGCATTTT,CASSDRTGTTQPQHF
-,-,TRBV7-2,TRBJ2-3,TGTGCCAGCAGCTTAGCTAGCAGGGCAGATACGCAGTATTTT,CASSLASRADTQYF
-,few,TRBV4-3,TRBJ2-1,TGCGCCAGCAGCCACAGACAGTGGGACAATGAGCAGTTCTTC,CASSHRQWDNEQFF
TRBD1,-,TRBV19,TRBJ1-5,TGTGCCAGTAGTATAAGGCGGCGGACAGGTAGCAATCAGCCCCAGCATTTT,CASSIRRRTGSNQPQHF
-,-,TRBV7-8,TRBJ1-2,TGTGCCAGCAGCTCCCTCTTAAAAGGGGGAAACTATGGCTACACCTTC,CASSSLLKGGNYGYTF
TRBD1,-,TRBV19,TRBJ2-7,TGTGCCAGTAGTATCATCCGGGGACAGGGATACGAGCAGTACTTC,CASSIIRGQGYEQYF
-,-,TRBV7-3,TRBJ2-3,TGTGCCAGCAGCTTAAGCGGGGGCACAGATACGCAGTATTTT,CASSLSGGTDTQYF
-,once,TRBV10-2,TRBJ1-1,TGCGCCAGCAGGGGGGGAACTGAAGCTTTCTTT,CASRGGTEAFF
-,few,TRBV15,TRBJ1-6,TGTGCCACCAGCAGTGACAGAACAGACTCCTATAATTCACCCCTCCACTTT,CATSSDRTDSYNSPLHF
TRBD2,-,TRBV28,TRBJ2-7,TGTGCCAGCAGCCCGACTAGCGGGAAATCTTACGAGCAGTACTTC,CASSPTSGKSYEQYF
TRBD1,-,TRBV25-1,TRBJ2-7,TGTGCCAGCAGGGAACCTCGGACAGGGCTCGGCGAGCAGTACTTC,CASREPRTGLGEQYF
TRBD1,-,TRBV27,TRBJ1-4,TGTGCCAGCAGTTTAAGGACAGGGCAAGTAGGGGAAAAACTGTTTTTT,CASSLRTGQVGEKLFF
-,-,TRBV11-2,TRBJ2-5,TGTGCCAGCAGCTTCGGACGGACAGCGGACCAAGAGACCCAGTACTTC,CASSFGRTADQETQYF
TRBD1,-,TRBV25-1,TRBJ1-4,TGTGCCAGCAGATCAGGGGGCTTTGAAAAACTGTTTTTT,CASRSGGFEKLFF
-,-,TRBV7-6,TRBJ2-7,TGTGCCAGCAGCTTGGGGCTCGAGCAGTACTTC,CASSLGLEQYF
-,-,TRBV28,TRBJ2-7,TGTGCCAGCACCCCCGCAGGGAACACCTACGAGCAGTACTTC,CASTPAGNTYEQYF
-,-,TRBV6-4,TRBJ2-2,TGTGCCAGCAGTGTTACTAACGGGAGATATACCGGGGAGCTGTTTTTT,CASSVTNGRYTGELFF
-,-,TRBV18,TRBJ2-1,TGTGCCAGCTCACCAACCTCAACGGGGGAAAACAATGAGCAGTTCTTC,CASSPTSTGENNEQFF
-,-,TRBV7-9,TRBJ2-3,TGTGCCAGCAGCTCACCGACCCCAGGGGAAGATACGCAGTATTTT,CASSSPTPGEDTQYF
TRBD1,once,TRBV5-1,TRBJ1-2,TGCGCCAGCAGCCCATGGACAGGGGAAGGCTACACCTTC,CASSPWTGEGYTF